This T cell receptor (beta chain) stems from a study of cytomegalovirus exposure and HLA in healthy donors. The study, taken as a whole, reports: Looking again later, the authors saw that most CMV-associated TCR beta chains seemed HLA-restricted. A later analysis linked a missense DCLRE1C variant to TCR beta V- and J-gene trimming. Later work found that TCR association rates differed between HLA loci; DRB1 had the most and HLA-C the fewest.

To note about this clone: Its antigen is as yet unknown.

60 Vbeta and 13 Jbeta primers were used in PCR. This table comes from immunoSEQ multiplex PCR, and its TCRdb copy is limited to in-frame clones, with some not included. The table has about 120,000 clones, 82% seen once; the top ten hold roughly 2.5%. Trimming left V 0 bases short and J 3 bases short, with 17 bases between. This CDR3 has 17 residues. Germline V gene sequence: CDR1 LGHNA, CDR2 YNFKEQ. While unrecorded immune exposures were likely, the donors were nominally healthy when sampled. The rearrangement uses TRBV4-2 and TRBJ1-2; D is undetermined. Source material: PBMCs. This clonotype was obtained from a woman aged 18-29 years in good health and CMV-seronegative. The CDR3 here is CASSQDGGSPYYYGYTF. Written as DNA, the CDR3 is TGTGCCAGCAGCCAAGACGGCGGCAGCCCGTACTACTATGGCTACACCTTC.